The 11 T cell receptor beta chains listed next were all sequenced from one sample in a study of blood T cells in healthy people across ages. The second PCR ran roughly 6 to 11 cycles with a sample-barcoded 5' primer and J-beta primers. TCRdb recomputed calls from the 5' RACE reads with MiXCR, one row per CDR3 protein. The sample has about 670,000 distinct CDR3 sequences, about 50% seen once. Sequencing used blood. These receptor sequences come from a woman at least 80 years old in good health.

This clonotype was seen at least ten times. This CDR3 is CSASGLAGGGNEQFF. The CDR3 DNA is TGCAGTGCTTCGGGACTAGCGGGAGGAGGCAATGAGCAGTTCTTC. The chain combines TRBV20-1 with TRBJ2-1, with 15 bases fitting TRBD2. Trimming cost V 5 bases and J 6 bases; bases outside gene matches: 5. In germline, CDR1 is DFQATT, CDR2 SNEGSKA (reference sequence). CDR3 size: 15 residues.

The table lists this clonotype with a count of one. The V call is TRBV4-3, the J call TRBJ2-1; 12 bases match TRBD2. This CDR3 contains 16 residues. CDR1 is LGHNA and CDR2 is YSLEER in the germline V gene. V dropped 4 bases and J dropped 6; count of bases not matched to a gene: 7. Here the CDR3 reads CASSRSPSGGANEQFF. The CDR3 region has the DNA TGCGCCAGCAGCCGATCCCCTAGCGGGGGGGCCAATGAGCAGTTCTTC.

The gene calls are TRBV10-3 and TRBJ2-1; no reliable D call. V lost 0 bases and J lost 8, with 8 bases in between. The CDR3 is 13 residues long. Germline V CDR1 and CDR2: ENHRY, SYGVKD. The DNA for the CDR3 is TGTGCCATCAGTGAGTCGAATAGACATGAGCAGTTCTTC. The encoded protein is CAISESNRHEQFF.

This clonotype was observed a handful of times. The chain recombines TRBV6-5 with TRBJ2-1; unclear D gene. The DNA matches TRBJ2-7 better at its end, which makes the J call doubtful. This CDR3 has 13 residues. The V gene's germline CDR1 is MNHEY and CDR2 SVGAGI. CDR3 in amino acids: CASRLDTYNEQYF. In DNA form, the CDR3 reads TGTGCCAGCCGACTTGACACGTACAATGAGCAGTACTTC.

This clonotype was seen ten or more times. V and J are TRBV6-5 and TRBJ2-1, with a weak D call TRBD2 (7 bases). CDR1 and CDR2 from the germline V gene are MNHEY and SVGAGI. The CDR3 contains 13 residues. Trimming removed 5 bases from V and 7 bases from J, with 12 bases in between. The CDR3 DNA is TGTGCCAGCAGTGCAGGGAGGGGGAATGAGCAGTTCTTC. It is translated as CASSAGRGNEQFF.

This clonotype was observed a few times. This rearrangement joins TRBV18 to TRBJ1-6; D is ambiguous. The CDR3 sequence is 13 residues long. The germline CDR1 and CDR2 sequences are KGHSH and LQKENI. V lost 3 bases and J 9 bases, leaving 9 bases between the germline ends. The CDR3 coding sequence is TGTGCCAGCTCACCGGATAAGAGTTCACCCCTCCACTTT. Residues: CASSPDKSSPLHF.

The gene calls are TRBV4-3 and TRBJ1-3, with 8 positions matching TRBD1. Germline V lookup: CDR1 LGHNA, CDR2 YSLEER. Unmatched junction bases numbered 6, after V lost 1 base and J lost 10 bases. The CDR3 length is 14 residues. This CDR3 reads CASSQGAQGETIYF. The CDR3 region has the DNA TGCGCCAGCAGCCAAGGCGCACAGGGGGAAACCATATATTTT.

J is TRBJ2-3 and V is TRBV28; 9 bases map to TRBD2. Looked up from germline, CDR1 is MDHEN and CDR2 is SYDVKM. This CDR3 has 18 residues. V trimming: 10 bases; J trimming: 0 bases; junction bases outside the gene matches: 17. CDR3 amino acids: CATLRGGGGPLSTDTQYF. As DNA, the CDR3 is TGTGCCACCCTACGGGGCGGGGGGGGTCCTCTTAGCACAGATACGCAGTATTTT.

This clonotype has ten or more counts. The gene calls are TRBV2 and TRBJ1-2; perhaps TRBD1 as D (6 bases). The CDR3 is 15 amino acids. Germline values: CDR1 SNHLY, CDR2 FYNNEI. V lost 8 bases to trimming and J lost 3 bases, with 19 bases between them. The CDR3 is CASVTLRQAHYGYTF. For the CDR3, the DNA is TGTGCCAGCGTCACACTCAGACAGGCCCACTATGGCTACACCTTC.

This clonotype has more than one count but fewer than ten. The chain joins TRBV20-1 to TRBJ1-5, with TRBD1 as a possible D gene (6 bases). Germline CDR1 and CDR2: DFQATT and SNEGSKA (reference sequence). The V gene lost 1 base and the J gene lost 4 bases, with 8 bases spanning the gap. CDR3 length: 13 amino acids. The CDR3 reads CSARGRGNQPQHF. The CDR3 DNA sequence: TGCAGTGCTAGAGGCAGGGGTAATCAGCCCCAGCATTTT.

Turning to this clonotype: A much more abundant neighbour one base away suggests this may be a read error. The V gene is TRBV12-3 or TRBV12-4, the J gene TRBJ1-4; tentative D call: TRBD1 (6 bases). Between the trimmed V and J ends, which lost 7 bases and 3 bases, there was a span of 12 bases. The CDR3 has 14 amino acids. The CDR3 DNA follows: TGTGCCAGCAACCTAGGGGGGTCTAATGAAAAACTGTTTTTT. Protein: CASNLGGSNEKLFF.